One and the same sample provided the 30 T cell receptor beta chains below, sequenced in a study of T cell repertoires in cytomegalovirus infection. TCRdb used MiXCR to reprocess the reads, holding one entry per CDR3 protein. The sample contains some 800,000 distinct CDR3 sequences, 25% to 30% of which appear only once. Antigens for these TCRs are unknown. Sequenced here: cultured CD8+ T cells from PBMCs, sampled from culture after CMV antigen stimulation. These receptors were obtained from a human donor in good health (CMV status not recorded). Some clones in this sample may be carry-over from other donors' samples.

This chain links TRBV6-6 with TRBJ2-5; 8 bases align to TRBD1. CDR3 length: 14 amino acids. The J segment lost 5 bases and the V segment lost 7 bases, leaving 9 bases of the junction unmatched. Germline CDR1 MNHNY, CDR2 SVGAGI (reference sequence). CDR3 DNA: TGTGCCAGCACTTTGACAGGGGCGCTGGAGACCCAGTACTTC. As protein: CASTLTGALETQYF.

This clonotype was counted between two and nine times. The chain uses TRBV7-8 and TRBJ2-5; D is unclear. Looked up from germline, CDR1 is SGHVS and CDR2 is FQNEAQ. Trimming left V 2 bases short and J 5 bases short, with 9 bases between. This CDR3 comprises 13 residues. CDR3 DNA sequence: TGTGCCAGCAGCTTAATGGCCTGGGAGACCCAGTACTTC. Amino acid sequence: CASSLMAWETQYF.

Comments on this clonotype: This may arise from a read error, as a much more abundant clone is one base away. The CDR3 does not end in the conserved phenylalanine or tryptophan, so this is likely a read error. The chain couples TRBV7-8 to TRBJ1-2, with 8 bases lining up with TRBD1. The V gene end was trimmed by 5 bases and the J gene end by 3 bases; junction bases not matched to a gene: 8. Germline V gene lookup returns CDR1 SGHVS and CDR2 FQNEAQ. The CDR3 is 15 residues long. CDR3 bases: TGTGCCAGCAGCCGATTGGAGACAGGGGACTATGGCTACACCTCC. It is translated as CASSRLETGDYGYTS.

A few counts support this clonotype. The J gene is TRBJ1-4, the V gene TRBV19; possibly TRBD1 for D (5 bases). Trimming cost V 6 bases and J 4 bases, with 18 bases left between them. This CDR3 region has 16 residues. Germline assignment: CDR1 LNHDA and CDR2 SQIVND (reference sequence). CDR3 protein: CASSYGDSGINEKLFF. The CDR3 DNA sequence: TGTGCCAGTAGCTATGGTGACAGTGGGATTAATGAAAAACTGTTTTTT.

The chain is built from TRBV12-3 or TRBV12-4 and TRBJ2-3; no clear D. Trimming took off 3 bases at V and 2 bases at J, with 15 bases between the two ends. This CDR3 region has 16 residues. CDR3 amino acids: CASSFGVGWTTDTQYF. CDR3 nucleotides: TGTGCCAGCAGTTTTGGAGTAGGGTGGACCACAGATACGCAGTATTTT.

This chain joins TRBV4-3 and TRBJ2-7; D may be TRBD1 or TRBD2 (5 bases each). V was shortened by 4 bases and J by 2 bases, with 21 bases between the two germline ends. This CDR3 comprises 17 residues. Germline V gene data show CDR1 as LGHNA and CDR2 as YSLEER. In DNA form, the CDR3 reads TGCGCCAGCAGCCCTCGTTCGGGGCCGGGTCAGGCCTACGAGCAGTACGTC. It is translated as CASSPRSGPGQAYEQYV.

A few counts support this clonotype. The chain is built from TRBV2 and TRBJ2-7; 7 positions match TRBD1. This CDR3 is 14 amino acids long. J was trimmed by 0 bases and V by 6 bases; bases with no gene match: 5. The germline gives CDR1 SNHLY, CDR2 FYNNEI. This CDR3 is CASSGTASSYEQYV. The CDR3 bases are TGTGCCAGCAGCGGGACAGCAAGCTCCTACGAGCAGTACGTC.

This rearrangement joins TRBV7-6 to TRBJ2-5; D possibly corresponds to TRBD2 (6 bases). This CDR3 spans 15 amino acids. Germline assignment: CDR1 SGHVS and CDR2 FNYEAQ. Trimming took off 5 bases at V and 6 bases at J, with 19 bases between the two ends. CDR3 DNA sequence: TGTGCCAGCAGCCCGGAGGGACCCCCAAAGAAGACCCAGTACTTC. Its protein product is CASSPEGPPKKTQYF. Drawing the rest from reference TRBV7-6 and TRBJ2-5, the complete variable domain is GAGVSQSPRYKVTKRGQDVALRCDPISGHVSLYWYRQALGQGPEFLTYFNYEAQQDKSGLPNDRFSAERPEGSISTLTIQRTEQRDSAMYRCASSPEGPPKKTQYFGPGTRLLVL.

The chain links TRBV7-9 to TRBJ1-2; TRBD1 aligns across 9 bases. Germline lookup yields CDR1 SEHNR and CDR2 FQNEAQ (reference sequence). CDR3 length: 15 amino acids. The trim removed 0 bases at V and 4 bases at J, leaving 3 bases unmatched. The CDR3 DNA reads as TGTGCCAGCAGCTTAGCGGGACAGGGACCCTATGGCTACACCTTC. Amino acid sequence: CASSLAGQGPYGYTF.

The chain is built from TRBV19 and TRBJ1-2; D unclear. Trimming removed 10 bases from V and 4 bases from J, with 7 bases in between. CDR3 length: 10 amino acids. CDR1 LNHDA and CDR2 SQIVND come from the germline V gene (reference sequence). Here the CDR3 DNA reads TGTGCCACGCAAGGCTATGGCTACACCTTC. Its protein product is CATQGYGYTF.

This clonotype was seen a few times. The CDR3 coding sequence is TGTGCCAGCAGCTTCGGGGGGGCTTCCTACAATGAGCAGTTCTTC. Encoded protein: CASSFGGASYNEQFF. The chain employs TRBV7-9 and TRBJ2-1, with TRBD2 identical over 8 bases. The junction had 2 bases not matched to a gene; V was cut back by 3 bases and J by 1 base. The germline V gene has CDR1 SEHNR and CDR2 FQNEAQ (reference sequence). The CDR3 has 15 residues.

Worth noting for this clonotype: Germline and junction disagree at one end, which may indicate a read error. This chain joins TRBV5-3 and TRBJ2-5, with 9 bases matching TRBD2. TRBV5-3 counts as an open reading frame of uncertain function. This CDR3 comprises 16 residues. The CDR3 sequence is CASSLMASGAQETQYF. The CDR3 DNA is TGTGCCAGCAGCTTGATGGCTAGCGGGGCCCAAGAGACCCAGTACTTC.

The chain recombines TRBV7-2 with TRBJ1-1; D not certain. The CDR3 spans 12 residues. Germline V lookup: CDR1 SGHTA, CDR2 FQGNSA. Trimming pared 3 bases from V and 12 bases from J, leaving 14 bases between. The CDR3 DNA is TGTGCCAGCAGCTTTTCTCGGAGGCTTTCTTTCTTT. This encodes CASSFSRRLSFF.

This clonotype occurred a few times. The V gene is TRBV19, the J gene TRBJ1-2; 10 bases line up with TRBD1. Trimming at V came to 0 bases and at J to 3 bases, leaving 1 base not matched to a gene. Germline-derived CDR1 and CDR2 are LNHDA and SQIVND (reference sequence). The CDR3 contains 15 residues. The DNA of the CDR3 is TGTGCCAGTAGTATAGAAGGGACAGGGGACTATGGCTACACCTTC. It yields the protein CASSIEGTGDYGYTF.

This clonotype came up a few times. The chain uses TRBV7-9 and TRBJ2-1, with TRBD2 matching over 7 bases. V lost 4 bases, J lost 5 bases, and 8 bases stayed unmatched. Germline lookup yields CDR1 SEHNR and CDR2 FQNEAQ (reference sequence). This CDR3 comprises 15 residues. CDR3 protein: CASSSPGGGNNEQFF. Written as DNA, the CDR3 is TGTGCCAGCAGCTCCCCCGGCGGGGGAAACAATGAGCAGTTCTTC.

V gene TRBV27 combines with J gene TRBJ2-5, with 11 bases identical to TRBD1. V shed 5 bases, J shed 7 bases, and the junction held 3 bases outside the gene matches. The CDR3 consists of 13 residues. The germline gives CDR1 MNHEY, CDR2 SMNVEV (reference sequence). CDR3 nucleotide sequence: TGTGCCAGCAGTGTAGGGACAGGGGGGACCCAGTACTTC. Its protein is CASSVGTGGTQYF.

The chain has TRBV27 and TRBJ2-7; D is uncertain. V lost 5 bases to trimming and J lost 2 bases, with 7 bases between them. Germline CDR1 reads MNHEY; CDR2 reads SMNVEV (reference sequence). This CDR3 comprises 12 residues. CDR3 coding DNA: TGTGCCAGCAGTGCGTCCCCCTACGAGCAGTACTTC. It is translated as CASSASPYEQYF.

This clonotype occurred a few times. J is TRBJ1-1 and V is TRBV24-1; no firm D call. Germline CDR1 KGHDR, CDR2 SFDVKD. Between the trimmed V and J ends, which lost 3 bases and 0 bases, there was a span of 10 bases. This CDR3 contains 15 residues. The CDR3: CATSDADGLNTEAFF. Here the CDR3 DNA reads TGTGCCACCAGTGATGCGGACGGTTTGAACACTGAAGCTTTCTTT.

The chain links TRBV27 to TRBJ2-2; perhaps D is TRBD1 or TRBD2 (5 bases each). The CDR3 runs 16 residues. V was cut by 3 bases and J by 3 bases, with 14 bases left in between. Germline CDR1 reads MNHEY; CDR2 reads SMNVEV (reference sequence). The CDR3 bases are TGTGCCAGCAGTTTCCCCCGGGGCAAGTACACCGGGGAGCTGTTTTTT. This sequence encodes CASSFPRGKYTGELFF.

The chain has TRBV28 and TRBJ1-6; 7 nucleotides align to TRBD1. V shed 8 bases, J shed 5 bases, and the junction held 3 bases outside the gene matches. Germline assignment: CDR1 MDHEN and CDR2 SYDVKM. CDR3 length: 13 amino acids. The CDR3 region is CASLTGDNSPLHF. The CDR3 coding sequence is TGTGCCAGCCTCACAGGGGATAATTCACCCCTCCACTTT.

For the CDR3, the DNA is TGTGCCAGCAGTTTAGGTGTTAGAACAGGACCATACAATGAGCAGTTCTTC. It codes for CASSLGVRTGPYNEQFF. V is TRBV12-3 or TRBV12-4 and J is TRBJ2-1, with D possibly matching TRBD1 (5 bases). Trimming took off 1 base at V and 4 bases at J, with 17 bases between the two ends. The CDR3 loop spans 17 amino acids.

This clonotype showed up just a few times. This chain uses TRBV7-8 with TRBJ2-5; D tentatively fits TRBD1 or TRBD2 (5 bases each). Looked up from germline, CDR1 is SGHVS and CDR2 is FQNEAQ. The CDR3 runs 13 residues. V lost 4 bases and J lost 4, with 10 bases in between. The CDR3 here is CASSSGPVETQYF. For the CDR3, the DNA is TGTGCCAGCAGCTCGGGGCCCGTAGAGACCCAGTACTTC.

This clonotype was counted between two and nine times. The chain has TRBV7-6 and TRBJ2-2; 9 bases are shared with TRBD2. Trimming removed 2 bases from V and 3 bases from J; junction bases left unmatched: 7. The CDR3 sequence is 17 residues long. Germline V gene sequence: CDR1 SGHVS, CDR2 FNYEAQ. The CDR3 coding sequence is TGTGCCAGCAGCTTAATCGGCGGGGGGGCGGACACCGGGGAGCTGTTTTTT. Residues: CASSLIGGGADTGELFF.

The CDR3 sequence is CATNPGQDYNEQFF. The CDR3 coding sequence is TGTGCCACCAATCCGGGACAGGACTACAATGAGCAGTTCTTC. The chain recombines TRBV24-1 with TRBJ2-1, with 8 bases identical to TRBD1. Trimming cost V 8 bases and J 3 bases; bases outside gene matches: 5. Germline CDR1 and CDR2: KGHDR and SFDVKD. The CDR3 has 14 residues.

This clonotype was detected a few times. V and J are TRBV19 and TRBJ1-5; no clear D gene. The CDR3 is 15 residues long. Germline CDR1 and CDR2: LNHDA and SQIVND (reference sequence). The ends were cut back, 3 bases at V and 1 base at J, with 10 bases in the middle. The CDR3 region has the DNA TGTGCCAGTAGTATTCAGGAGAGGAGCAATCAGCCCCAGCATTTT. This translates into CASSIQERSNQPQHF.

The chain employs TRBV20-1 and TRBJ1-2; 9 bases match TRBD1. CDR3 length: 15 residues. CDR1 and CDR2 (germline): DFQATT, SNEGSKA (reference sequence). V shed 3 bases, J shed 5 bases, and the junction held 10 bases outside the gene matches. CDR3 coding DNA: TGCAGTGCTAGGGAACAGGGGGCAATAAAATATGGCTACACCTTC. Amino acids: CSAREQGAIKYGYTF.

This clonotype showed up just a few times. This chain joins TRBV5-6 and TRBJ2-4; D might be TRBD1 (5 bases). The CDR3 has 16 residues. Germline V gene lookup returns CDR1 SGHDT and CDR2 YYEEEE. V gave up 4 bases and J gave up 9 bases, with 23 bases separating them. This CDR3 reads CASSRIETGDWSIQYF. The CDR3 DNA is TGTGCCAGCAGCAGGATCGAAACAGGCGACTGGAGCATTCAGTACTTC. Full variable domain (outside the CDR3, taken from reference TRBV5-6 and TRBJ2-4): DAGVTQSPTHLIKTRGQQVTLRCSPKSGHDTVSWYQQALGQGPQFIFQYYEEEERQRGNFPDRFSGHQFPNYSSELNVNALLLGDSALYLCASSRIETGDWSIQYFGAGTRLSVL.

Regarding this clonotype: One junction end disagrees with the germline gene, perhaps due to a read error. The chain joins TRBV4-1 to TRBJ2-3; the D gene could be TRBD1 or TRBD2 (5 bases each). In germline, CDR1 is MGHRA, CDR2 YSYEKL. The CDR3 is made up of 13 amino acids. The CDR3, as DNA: TGCGCCGGCAGCCCTCCGGGACCAGATACGCAGTATTTT. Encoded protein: CAGSPPGPDTQYF.

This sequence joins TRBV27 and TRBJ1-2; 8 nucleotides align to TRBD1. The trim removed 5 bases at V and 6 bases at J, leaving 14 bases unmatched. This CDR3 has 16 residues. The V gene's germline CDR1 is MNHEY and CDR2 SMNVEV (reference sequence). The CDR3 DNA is TGTGCCAGCAGTCGAAACCCAGGGGGCGCAGGGGATGGCTACACCTTC. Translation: CASSRNPGGAGDGYTF.

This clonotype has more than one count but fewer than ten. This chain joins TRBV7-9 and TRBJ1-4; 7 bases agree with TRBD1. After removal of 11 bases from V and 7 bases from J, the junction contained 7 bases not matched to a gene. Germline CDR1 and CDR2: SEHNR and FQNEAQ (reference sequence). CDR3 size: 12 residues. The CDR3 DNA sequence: TGTGCCCTCGGGACAGTTACTGAAAAACTGTTTTTT. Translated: CALGTVTEKLFF.